These T cell receptor beta chains were read from a single sample in a study of blood T cell repertoires in COVID-19. TCRdb's table, derived via immunoSEQ multiplex PCR, lists solely in-frame clones and lacks some. Of roughly 270,000 clones in the sample, 70% to 90% were seen once. The source material was peripheral blood. These receptors came from a man in his fifties or sixties with active or convalescent COVID-19. The CDR3 runs from the conserved cysteine through the conserved F or W.

CDR3 protein,J gene,V gene
CASSPFTSTDTQYF,TRBJ2-3,TRBV27
CATSRAFQGGSPLHF,TRBJ1-6,TRBV15
CASSPVPGHNEKLFF,TRBJ1-4,TRBV18
CATTLRDRPNEQFF,TRBJ2-1,TRBV27
CATSRDLGEELFF,TRBJ2-2,TRBV15
CASRLAGGPGNEQFF,TRBJ2-1,TRBV6-5
CSVVFGTEAFF,TRBJ1-1,TRBV29-1
CASSDAGQGIQPQHF,TRBJ1-5,TRBV2
CASSPRTSGVIYNEQFF,TRBJ2-1,TRBV7-2
CASSYSGHEQFF,TRBJ2-1,TRBV6-6
CASSDPGVNEQFF,TRBJ2-1,TRBV9
CASSASGLAWYNEQFF,TRBJ2-1,TRBV2
CASSSTSGSSYNEQFF,TRBJ2-1,TRBV5-1
CASAGRSRYNEQFF,TRBJ2-1,TRBV27
CASSLSRTNTEAFF,TRBJ1-1,TRBV27
CASSLYGQGAEGYTF,TRBJ1-2,TRBV6-5
CASSIDRLGLGYGYTF,TRBJ1-2,TRBV5-1
CASPTMDTQYF,TRBJ2-3,TRBV23-1
CASSYSGAPQETQYF,TRBJ2-5,TRBV7-3
CASGAGVTGELFF,TRBJ2-2,TRBV11-3
CASRSDRDYGYTF,TRBJ1-2,TRBV2
CASSPGLTSYEQYF,TRBJ2-7,TRBV7-9
CASSDGRGIAFF,TRBJ1-1,TRBV10-1
CAISGQGRTGANVLTF,TRBJ2-6,TRBV10-3
CASSFWRGRRRSTGELFF,TRBJ2-2,TRBV28
CASSMMAGGGQETQYF,TRBJ2-5,TRBV19
CASSLDRRNTEAFF,TRBJ1-1,TRBV6-2/TRBV6-3
CASSSGQLNSPLHF,TRBJ1-6,TRBV4-1
CASSPTGPDEPQHF,TRBJ1-5,TRBV5-1
CASSQDVGTLYGYTF,TRBJ1-2,TRBV3-1/TRBV3-2
CASSLLLAGGPTDTQYF,TRBJ2-3,TRBV27
CASSHTGTSGSRETQYF,TRBJ2-5,TRBV4-1
CASSPTGGFAGELFF,TRBJ2-2,TRBV7-3
CASSIGQPNTEAFF,TRBJ1-1,TRBV19
CATSLLLAEAFF,TRBJ1-1,TRBV10-2
CSVGALNTEAFF,TRBJ1-1,TRBV29-1
CASSLRTAGDTQYF,TRBJ2-3,TRBV5-5
CASSLRAGNTIYF,TRBJ1-3,TRBV5-6
CASSELASGYNEQFF,TRBJ2-1,TRBV2
CASSPIPGSGDSPLHF,TRBJ1-6,TRBV18
CASSPGPGGNQPQHF,TRBJ1-5,TRBV5-1
CASSVTPSYEQYF,TRBJ2-7,TRBV5-5
CASSKGRVRGQGKETQYF,TRBJ2-5,TRBV21-1
CASSPGTGAGYTF,TRBJ1-2,TRBV2
CAWIPIAGTTEQFF,TRBJ2-1,TRBV30
CASSLVARGGSDTQYF,TRBJ2-3,TRBV5-1
CAWSGWGTMNSGRTLADTQYF,TRBJ2-3,TRBV30
CASSSQGAGTDTQYF,TRBJ2-3,TRBV9
CASSYQRRQETQYF,TRBJ2-5,TRBV6-2/TRBV6-3
CASSPQLATGDGYTF,TRBJ1-2,TRBV7-9
CASSQGTSGTGELFF,TRBJ2-2,TRBV4-1
CASCPGQGTQPQHF,TRBJ1-5,TRBV2
CASSPGEGRSQPQHF,TRBJ1-5,TRBV7-2
CASSTRSTGGQPQHF,TRBJ1-5,TRBV6-5
CATSLQQNLFRPQHF,TRBJ1-5,TRBV15